Listed here is a single T cell receptor (beta chain). In germline, CDR1 is SEHNR, CDR2 FQNEAQ (reference sequence). The CDR3 covers 18 residues. The ends lost 5 bases at V and 0 bases at J; junction bases unmatched: 10. This specimen comes from a study of blood T cell repertoires in COVID-19. Measured with immunoSEQ multiplex PCR; TCRdb has only the in-frame clones, and not every one. The repertoire holds under 200,000 clones, with 88% as singletons. Specimen: peripheral blood. The TCR originated in a man between 40 and 49 years old with active or convalescent COVID-19. The rearrangement links TRBV7-9 to TRBJ2-1; TRBD2 matches 10 bases. The CDR3 loop is CASSQGPAGGSSYNEQFF. The CDR3 bases are TGTGCCAGCAGCCAAGGGCCAGCGGGAGGGTCCTCCTACAATGAGCAGTTCTTC.